This T cell receptor (beta chain) stems from a study of molecular identifiers for immune sequencing clone quantification. This clonotype turned up a few times. TCRdb re-called the PCR reads through MiXCR, storing one row per CDR3 protein. The repertoire holds 300,000 to 350,000 distinct CDR3 sequences, with about a fifth as singletons. With 2 bases removed from V and 8 bases from J, the gap between germline ends came to 4 bases. Germline V gives CDR1 LGHDT, CDR2 YNNKEL (reference sequence). CDR3 length: 11 amino acids. The TCR sequence derives from a human donor in good health. Some libraries in this study had Jurkat cell RNA spiked in. The specimen was naive CD8+ T cells from blood, with Jurkat cell RNA spiked in. Subset of the sample: FACS-sorted CD8+CD4-CCR7+CD45RA+ naive T cells. This chain joins TRBV3-1 and TRBJ2-1; D is unclear. The CDR3 sequence is CASSQSDEQFF. CDR3 DNA: TGTGCCAGCAGCCAATCGGATGAGCAGTTCTTC.